Listed below are T cell receptor beta chains from one sample, sequenced in a study of blood T cell repertoires in COVID-19. Repertoires were generated with immunoSEQ multiplex PCR, while TCRdb's copy carries only in-frame clones and drops some. The sample comprises 150,000 to 200,000 clones, around 88% of which are singletons, and 5% to 6% rests with the top ten. Sequenced sample: peripheral blood. These receptors all come from a human donor in a cohort sampled during active COVID-19. CDR3s include the opening cysteine and the closing phenylalanine or tryptophan. D genes are given only for firm matches. Size is stated for part of the rows, as once, few or many counts, or as a class when the clone is expanded.

>TRBJ2-3|NA|TRBV19|NA
CASSIWGADTQYF
TGTGCCAGTAGTATTTGGGGGGCAGATACGCAGTATTTT
>TRBJ2-6|NA|TRBV5-4|few
CASRTAGANVLTF
TGTGCCAGCAGGACAGCCGGGGCCAACGTCCTGACTTTC
>TRBJ1-6|NA|TRBV28|NA
CASSLERTGNSPLHF
TGTGCCAGCAGTTTAGAGCGGACGGGTAATTCACCCCTCCACTTT
>TRBJ2-1|TRBD2|TRBV6-5|NA
CASSYTVGGSEQFF
TGTGCCAGCAGTTATACCGTCGGGGGGAGTGAGCAGTTCTTC
>TRBJ2-7|NA|TRBV7-2|NA
CASSSRLGTTYEQYF
TGTGCCAGCAGCTCCCGACTAGGGACGACCTACGAGCAGTACTTC
>TRBJ2-7|TRBD2|TRBV9|NA
CASSVEAGGRYEQYF
TGTGCCAGCAGCGTAGAAGCGGGAGGACGTTACGAGCAGTACTTC
>TRBJ2-1|TRBD2|TRBV27|NA
CASSPSLAGHYNEQFF
TGTGCCAGCAGCCCCTCCCTAGCGGGACACTACAATGAGCAGTTCTTC
>TRBJ2-1|TRBD1|TRBV19|NA
CASSTDRVGNEQFF
TGTGCCAGTAGTACGGACAGGGTGGGCAATGAGCAGTTCTTC
>TRBJ2-3|TRBD2|TRBV11-2|NA
CASRPSGTGGRDTQYF
TGTGCCAGCAGGCCCTCTGGGACGGGGGGTCGGGATACGCAGTATTTT
>TRBJ2-7|NA|TRBV9|NA
CASSEAGSYEQYF
TGTGCCAGCAGCGAGGCAGGCTCCTACGAGCAGTACTTC
>TRBJ2-5|NA|TRBV7-2|once
CASSAPPGGLQETQYF
TGTGCCAGCAGCGCCCCTCCCGGGGGGCTCCAAGAGACCCAGTACTTC
>TRBJ1-4|TRBD1|TRBV11-2|NA
CASSYGGTGATNEKLFF
TGTGCCAGCAGCTATGGGGGCACAGGGGCAACTAATGAAAAACTGTTTTTT
>TRBJ2-2|TRBD1|TRBV18|NA
CASSPPRGQGTNTGELFF
TGTGCCAGCTCACCACCACGGGGACAGGGAACGAACACCGGGGAGCTGTTTTTT
>TRBJ1-1|TRBD1|TRBV5-1|NA
CASSFHRGDRNTEAFF
TGCGCCAGCAGCTTTCACAGGGGGGACAGGAACACTGAAGCTTTCTTT
>TRBJ1-2|TRBD1|TRBV7-2|NA
CASSGQARSYGYTF
TGTGCCAGCAGCGGACAGGCGAGGAGCTATGGCTACACCTTC
>TRBJ1-6|NA|TRBV30|once
CAWQGGAGSPLHF
TGTGCCTGGCAGGGAGGAGCAGGATCACCCCTCCACTTT
>TRBJ2-1|TRBD2|TRBV28|NA
CASSLRPGLAGGRGSYNEQFF
TGTGCCAGCAGTTTAAGGCCCGGACTAGCGGGAGGGCGGGGCTCCTACAATGAGCAGTTCTTC
>TRBJ1-6|NA|TRBV7-9|few
CASSLDTMAPLHF
TGTGCCAGCAGCTTAGACACCATGGCACCCCTCCACTTT
>TRBJ2-5|TRBD2|TRBV6-5|NA
CASSYSGGGQETQYF
TGTGCCAGCAGTTACTCTGGCGGGGGCCAAGAGACCCAGTACTTC
>TRBJ1-4|NA|TRBV2|NA
CASRGGVGSNEKLFF
TGTGCCAGCAGGGGGGGGGTTGGTTCTAATGAAAAACTGTTTTTT
>TRBJ1-5|TRBD1|TRBV5-8|NA
CASSLQARLTGGFQPQHF
TGTGCCAGCAGCTTGCAAGCCCGTCTAACAGGGGGCTTTCAGCCCCAGCATTTT
>TRBJ1-2|TRBD1|TRBV7-8|once
CASSYYPGQGKNYGYTF
TGTGCCAGCAGCTATTACCCGGGACAGGGGAAGAACTATGGCTACACCTTC
>TRBJ1-1|NA|TRBV6-6|NA
CASRAGLNTEAFF
TGTGCCAGCAGGGCAGGGCTGAACACTGAAGCTTTCTTT
>TRBJ2-7|TRBD1|TRBV30|few
CAWSVGTVSYEQYF
TGTGCCTGGAGTGTGGGGACAGTATCCTACGAGCAGTACTTC
>TRBJ2-5|NA|TRBV7-2|NA
CASSRGGEQETQYF
TGTGCCAGCAGCCGCGGGGGCGAGCAAGAGACCCAGTACTTC
>TRBJ1-2|NA|TRBV28|NA
CASKSHGAGKGTF
TGTGCCAGTAAATCACACGGGGCGGGAAAAGGCACCTTC
>TRBJ2-7|TRBD1|TRBV6-5|NA
CASSYKGGSHEQYF
TGTGCCAGCAGTTATAAAGGGGGCAGCCACGAGCAGTACTTC
>TRBJ2-7|NA|TRBV3-1/TRBV3-2|NA
CASSAHSEQYF
TGTGCCAGCAGCGCCCACAGCGAGCAGTACTTC
>TRBJ2-6|NA|TRBV5-1|once
CASSVTVGGLGTGANVLTF
TGCGCCAGCAGCGTAACCGTGGGGGGGCTAGGAACTGGGGCCAACGTCCTGACTTTC
>TRBJ2-3|TRBD2|TRBV10-3|NA
CAIAGGNEDTQYF
TGTGCCATAGCGGGGGGAAACGAGGATACGCAGTATTTT
>TRBJ2-1|TRBD2|TRBV28|NA
CASSPAGLAGANEQFF
TGTGCCAGCAGCCCGGCCGGACTAGCGGGGGCTAATGAGCAGTTCTTC
>TRBJ2-5|TRBD2|TRBV5-4|once
CASSLGTSGAQETQYF
TGTGCCAGCAGCTTAGGGACTAGCGGGGCCCAAGAGACCCAGTACTTC
>TRBJ2-7|TRBD2|TRBV7-9|NA
CASSSEREGGYEQYF
TGTGCCAGCAGCTCCGAGCGGGAGGGCGGCTACGAGCAGTACTTC
>TRBJ1-1|NA|TRBV19|NA
CASSARGLNTEAFF
TGTGCCAGTAGTGCCCGCGGGTTGAACACTGAAGCTTTCTTT
>TRBJ1-6|NA|TRBV19|NA
CASSTTMSSYNSPLHF
TGTGCCAGTAGTACGACAATGAGCTCCTATAATTCACCCCTCCACTTT